The 23 T cell receptor beta chains in this list originate from one sample, sequenced in a study of cytomegalovirus exposure and HLA in healthy donors. It was with 60 Vbeta and 13 Jbeta primers that the PCR ran. Generated by immunoSEQ multiplex PCR, the TCRdb table keeps only in-frame clones and is missing some. Of around 200,000 clones in the sample, less than 80% were seen once. What was sequenced was PBMCs. All receptors derive from a girl aged 2 to 9 in good health and CMV-seronegative.

The genes are TRBV6-6 and TRBJ1-5; D uncertain. Trimming removed 4 bases from V and 4 bases from J, with 5 bases in between. The CDR3 runs to 12 residues. From germline, CDR1 is MNHNY and CDR2 SVGAGI (reference sequence). The DNA for the CDR3 is TGTGCCAGCAGTTTACAGAATCAGCCCCAGCATTTT. Protein sequence: CASSLQNQPQHF.

The chain's CDR3 is CASSEAGLYNEQFF. The CDR3 DNA follows: TGCGCCAGCAGTGAGGCGGGACTCTACAATGAGCAGTTCTTC. The rearrangement joins TRBV10-1 to TRBJ2-1; D possibly corresponds to TRBD2 (6 bases). CDR1 WNHNN and CDR2 SYGVQD come from the germline V gene (reference sequence). V was cut by 2 bases and J by 3 bases, with 8 bases left in between. CDR3 size: 14 residues.

The rearrangement links TRBV13 to TRBJ1-1; 7 nucleotides align to TRBD1. Germline V gene lookup returns CDR1 PRHDT and CDR2 FYEKMQ (reference sequence). The J segment lost 11 bases and the V segment lost 0 bases, leaving 12 bases of the junction unmatched. The CDR3 has 15 amino acids. The CDR3 DNA sequence: TGTGCCAGCAGCTTAGGCTATCTCACAGGGGCGCGGGCTTTCTTT. It codes for CASSLGYLTGARAFF.

Only a few counts were recorded for this clone. The rearrangement links TRBV19 to TRBJ2-2; 7 nucleotides match TRBD1. CDR1 is LNHDA, CDR2 SQIVND, per germline (reference sequence). CDR3 length equals 15 residues. Losses at the gene ends were 6 bases for V and 2 bases for J; bases not matched to a gene: 6. CDR3 region: CASSPQGRNTGELFF. The CDR3 DNA is TGTGCCAGTAGCCCACAGGGGCGAAACACCGGGGAGCTGTTTTTT. Drawing the rest from reference TRBV19 and TRBJ2-2, the complete variable domain is DGGITQSPKYLFRKEGQNVTLSCEQNLNHDAMYWYRQDPGQGLRLIYYSQIVNDFQKGDIAEGYSVSREKKESFPLTVTSAQKNPTAFYLCASSPQGRNTGELFFGEGSRLTVL.

The chain has TRBV18 and TRBJ1-1; D uncertain. Germline lookup yields CDR1 KGHSH and CDR2 LQKENI. V gave up 3 bases and J gave up 1 base, with 9 bases separating them. The CDR3 loop spans 14 amino acids. The DNA of the CDR3 is TGTGCCAGCTCACCCGGGGTCCCGAACACTGAAGCTTTCTTT. This gives the protein CASSPGVPNTEAFF.

This chain links TRBV5-1 with TRBJ2-7; 9 bases line up with TRBD1. The ends lost 7 bases at V and 5 bases at J; junction bases unmatched: 13. Germline V gene data show CDR1 as SGHRS and CDR2 as YFSETQ. The CDR3 loop spans 15 amino acids. The CDR3 region is CASRGGQGTLNEQYF. CDR3 DNA: TGCGCCAGCCGAGGGGGACAGGGTACCCTGAACGAGCAGTACTTC.

The chain is built from TRBV2 and TRBJ2-1, with 8 bases matching TRBD2. The CDR3 runs to 13 residues. Unmatched junction bases numbered 3, after V lost 6 bases and J lost 5 bases. CDR1 SNHLY and CDR2 FYNNEI come from the germline V gene. CDR3 region: CASRLADNNEQFF. The CDR3 region has the DNA TGTGCCAGCAGACTAGCGGATAACAATGAGCAGTTCTTC.

The CDR3 bases are TGTGCCAGTAGTGACCGGGGGTACTATGGCTACACCTTC. It yields the protein CASSDRGYYGYTF. J is TRBJ1-2 and V is TRBV19; a possible D gene is TRBD1 (5 bases). Trimming left V 5 bases short and J 3 bases short, with 10 bases between. Germline CDR1 and CDR2: LNHDA and SQIVND (reference sequence). The CDR3 has 13 amino acids.

The chain has TRBV11-2 and TRBJ2-2, with 10 bases identical to TRBD2. Germline V gene data show CDR1 as SGHAT and CDR2 as FQNNGV. The CDR3 covers 16 residues. Germline trimming cut 3 bases from V and 4 bases from J; bases unmatched to any gene: 5. The CDR3 loop reads CASSFYASGSTGELFF. For the CDR3, the DNA is TGTGCCAGCAGCTTCTACGCTAGCGGGAGCACCGGGGAGCTGTTTTTT.

This chain links TRBV29-1 with TRBJ2-7, with unresolved D. The germline V gene encodes CDR1 SQVTM and CDR2 ANQGSEA. Deletions cut 7 bases from V and 5 bases from J, with 15 bases between. The CDR3 sequence is 12 residues long. In DNA form, the CDR3 reads TGCAGCGCTCGGCTCAGGCAGAACGAGCAGTACTTC. Translated, it gives CSARLRQNEQYF.

This clone was picked up a small number of times. The chain combines TRBV5-5 with TRBJ2-7; no clear D gene. V shed 0 bases and J shed 3 bases, with 10 bases lying between them. CDR1 is SGHKS and CDR2 is YYEKEE in the germline V gene (reference sequence). The CDR3 extends over 14 amino acids. The CDR3 bases are TGTGCCAGCAGCTTGGCTAGATCGGGCTACGAGCAGTACTTC. It encodes CASSLARSGYEQYF.

The rearrangement uses TRBV13 and TRBJ2-5, with 15 bases fitting TRBD2. The CDR3 length is 16 residues. V was clipped by 4 bases and J by 5 bases; unmatched bases: 5. The germline CDR1 and CDR2 sequences are PRHDT and FYEKMQ (reference sequence). The CDR3 sequence: CASSWTSGGATETQYF. CDR3 in DNA: TGTGCCAGCAGCTGGACTAGCGGGGGGGCGACGGAGACCCAGTACTTC. The full variable domain, its missing parts supplied by reference TRBV13 and TRBJ2-5, is AAGVIQSPRHLIKEKRETATLKCYPIPRHDTVYWYQQGPGQDPQFLISFYEKMQSDKGSIPDRFSAQQFSDYHSELNMSSLELGDSALYFCASSWTSGGATETQYFGPGTRLLVL.

The V call is TRBV2, the J call TRBJ2-7, with D perhaps TRBD1 (5 bases). V lost 5 bases and J lost 2, with 10 bases in between. The CDR3 consists of 13 residues. Germline assignment: CDR1 SNHLY and CDR2 FYNNEI. In DNA, the CDR3 is TGTGCCAGCAGTATAGGGGATCCCTACGAGCAGTACTTC. As protein: CASSIGDPYEQYF.

The chain employs TRBV2 and TRBJ1-3, with TRBD1 matching over 8 bases. This CDR3 has 13 residues. After removal of 7 bases from V and 4 bases from J, the junction contained 3 bases not matched to a gene. The germline V gene encodes CDR1 SNHLY and CDR2 FYNNEI. DNA for the CDR3: TGTGCCAGCACCACAGGGGGAGGAAACACCATATATTTT. Translated, it gives CASTTGGGNTIYF. Variable domain in full (rest from reference TRBV2 and TRBJ1-3): EPEVTQTPSHQVTQMGQEVILRCVPISNHLYFYWYRQILGQKVEFLVSFYNNEISEKSEIFDDQFSVERPDGSNFTLKIRSTKLEDSAMYFCASTTGGGNTIYFGEGSWLTVV.

To note about this clone: The identical CDR3 is also encoded by other nucleotide sequences in the sample. The CDR3 loop reads CASSSGLAYEQYF. The DNA for the CDR3 is TGTGCCAGCAGCTCGGGACTAGCCTACGAGCAGTACTTC. V gene TRBV5-4 combines with J gene TRBJ2-7; 8 positions agree with TRBD2. The V segment lost 3 bases and the J segment 2 bases; nucleotides outside the gene matches: 1. The CDR3 runs to 13 residues. The V gene's germline CDR1 is SGHNT and CDR2 YYREEE (reference sequence).

The V gene is TRBV5-1, the J gene TRBJ2-3; TRBD2 agrees at 10 bases. The ends lost 2 bases at V and 5 bases at J; junction bases unmatched: 5. The CDR3 totals 15 residues. Per the germline V gene, CDR1 is SGHRS and CDR2 is YFSETQ. The CDR3 coding sequence is TGCGCCAGCAGCTTAGCGGGGGGGCTTGGAGATACGCAGTATTTT. It specifies CASSLAGGLGDTQYF. The full variable domain, in which reference TRBV5-1 and TRBJ2-3 provide the parts outside the CDR3, is KAGVTQTPRYLIKTRGQQVTLSCSPISGHRSVSWYQQTPGQGLQFLFEYFSETQRNKGNFPGRFSGRQFSNSRSEMNVSTLELGDSALYLCASSLAGGLGDTQYFGPGTRLTVL.

The chain is built from TRBV7-9 and TRBJ2-2; D perhaps matches TRBD2 (6 bases). Trimming took 7 bases from V and 5 from J, leaving 17 bases between them. Germline lookup yields CDR1 SEHNR and CDR2 FQNEAQ (reference sequence). The CDR3 sequence is 15 residues long. The CDR3 protein is CASKRGLATTGELFF. In DNA form, the CDR3 reads TGTGCCAGCAAACGCGGGCTAGCGACTACCGGGGAGCTGTTTTTT.

The rearrangement links TRBV21-1 to TRBJ1-5. TRBV21-1 is a pseudogene. The CDR3 totals 14 residues. CDR3 amino acids: CASSKVWRALPQHF. The CDR3 DNA is TGTGCCAGCAGCAAAGTTTGGAGGGCGCTACCCCAGCATTTT.

The genes are TRBV2 and TRBJ2-5; 8 bases fit TRBD1. V dropped 11 bases and J dropped 7; count of bases not matched to a gene: 21. Germline assignment: CDR1 SNHLY and CDR2 FYNNEI. CDR3 length equals 16 residues. Written as DNA, the CDR3 is TGTGCCGGAGCTGGGACCGGGACAGGTGTGACGGGGACCCAGTACTTC. It yields the protein CAGAGTGTGVTGTQYF.

The sample holds a few counts of this clone. V is TRBV4-1 and J is TRBJ1-1, with a tentative D call TRBD1 (6 bases). Trimming took 0 bases from V and 0 from J, leaving 14 bases between them. The CDR3 contains 17 residues. Germline-derived CDR1 and CDR2 are MGHRA and YSYEKL. CDR3 residues: CASSQDPGGTLNTEAFF. CDR3 in DNA: TGCGCCAGCAGCCAAGATCCGGGGGGCACATTGAACACTGAAGCTTTCTTT.

The genes are TRBV6-5 and TRBJ2-5; 7 bases line up with TRBD1. J lost 5 bases, V lost 6 bases, and 12 bases had no gene match. The germline CDR1 and CDR2 sequences are MNHEY and SVGAGI. CDR3 length equals 15 residues. This CDR3 reads CASSQLTGWKETQYF. The CDR3 DNA follows: TGTGCCAGCAGCCAATTGACAGGGTGGAAGGAGACCCAGTACTTC.

The V call is TRBV6-5, the J call TRBJ1-1, with a tentative D call TRBD1 (5 bases). The germline V and J ends were trimmed by 5 bases and 3 bases, with 13 bases remaining between them. This CDR3 is built from 14 residues. In germline, CDR1 is MNHEY, CDR2 SVGAGI. CDR3 in DNA: TGTGCCAGCAGTCCCGGGGGGTGGGACACTGAAGCTTTCTTT. Its translation: CASSPGGWDTEAFF.

J is TRBJ2-3 and V is TRBV6-5; D possibly corresponds to TRBD2 (5 bases). This CDR3 region has 13 residues. Trimming left V 8 bases short and J 6 bases short, with 15 bases between. The germline CDR1 and CDR2 sequences are MNHEY and SVGAGI. CDR3 nucleotide sequence: TGTGCCAGCGGACTCCTCGGGGAGGATACGCAGTATTTT. Translation: CASGLLGEDTQYF.